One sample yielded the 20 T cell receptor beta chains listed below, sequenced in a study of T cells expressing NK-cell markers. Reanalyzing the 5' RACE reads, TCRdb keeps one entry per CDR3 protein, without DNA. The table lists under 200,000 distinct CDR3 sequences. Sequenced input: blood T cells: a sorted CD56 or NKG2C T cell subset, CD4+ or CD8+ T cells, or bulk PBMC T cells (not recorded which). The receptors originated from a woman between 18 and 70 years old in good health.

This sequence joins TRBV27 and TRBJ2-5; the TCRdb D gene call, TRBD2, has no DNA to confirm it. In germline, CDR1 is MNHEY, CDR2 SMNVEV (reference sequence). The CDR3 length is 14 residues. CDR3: CASSLLGPSETQYF.

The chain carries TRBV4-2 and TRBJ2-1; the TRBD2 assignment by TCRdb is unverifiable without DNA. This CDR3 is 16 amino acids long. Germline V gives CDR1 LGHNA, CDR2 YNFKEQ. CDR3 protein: CASSQDIAGFDNEQFF.

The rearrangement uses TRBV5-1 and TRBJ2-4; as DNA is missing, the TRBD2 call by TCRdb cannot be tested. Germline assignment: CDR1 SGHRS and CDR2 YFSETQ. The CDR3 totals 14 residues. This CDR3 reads CASSLRDFKNIQYF.

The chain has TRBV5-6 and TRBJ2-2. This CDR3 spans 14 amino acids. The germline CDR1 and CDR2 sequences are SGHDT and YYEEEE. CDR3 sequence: CASSSDTSTGELFF.

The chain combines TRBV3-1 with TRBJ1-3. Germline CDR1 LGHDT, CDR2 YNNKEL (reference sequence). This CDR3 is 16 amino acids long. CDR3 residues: CASSQGAGDSGNTIYF.

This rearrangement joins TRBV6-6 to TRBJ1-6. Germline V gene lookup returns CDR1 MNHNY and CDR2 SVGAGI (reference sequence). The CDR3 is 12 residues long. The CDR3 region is CASSYGGSPLHF.

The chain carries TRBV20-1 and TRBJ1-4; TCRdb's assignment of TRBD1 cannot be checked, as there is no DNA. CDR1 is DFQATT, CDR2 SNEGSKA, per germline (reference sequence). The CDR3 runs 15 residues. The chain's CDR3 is CSARMTGGTNEKLFF.

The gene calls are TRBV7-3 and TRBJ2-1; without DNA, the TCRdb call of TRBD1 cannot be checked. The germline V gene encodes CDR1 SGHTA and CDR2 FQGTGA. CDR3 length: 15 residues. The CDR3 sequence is CASSPGQPRSNEQFF.

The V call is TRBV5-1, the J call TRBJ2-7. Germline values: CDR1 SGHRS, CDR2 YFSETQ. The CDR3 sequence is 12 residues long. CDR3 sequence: CASSLEQYEQYF.

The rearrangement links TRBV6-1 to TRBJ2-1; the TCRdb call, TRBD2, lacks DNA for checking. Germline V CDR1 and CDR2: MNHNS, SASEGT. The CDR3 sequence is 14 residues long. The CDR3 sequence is CASSRLASGNEQFF.

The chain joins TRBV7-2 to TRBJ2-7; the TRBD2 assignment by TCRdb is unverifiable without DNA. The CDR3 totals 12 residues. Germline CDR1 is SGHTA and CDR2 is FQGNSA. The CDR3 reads CASGGALYEQYF.

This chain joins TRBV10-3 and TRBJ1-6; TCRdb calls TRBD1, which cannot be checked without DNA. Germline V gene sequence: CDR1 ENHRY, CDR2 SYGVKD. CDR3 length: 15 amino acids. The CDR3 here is CAISESRTQGSPLHF.

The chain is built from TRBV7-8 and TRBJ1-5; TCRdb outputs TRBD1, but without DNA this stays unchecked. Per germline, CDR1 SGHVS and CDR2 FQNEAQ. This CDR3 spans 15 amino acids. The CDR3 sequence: CASSGPGQGNQPQHF. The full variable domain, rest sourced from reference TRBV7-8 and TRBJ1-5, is GAGVSQSPRYKVAKRGQDVALRCDPISGHVSLFWYQQALGQGPEFLTYFQNEAQLDKSGLPSDRFFAERPEGSVSTLKIQRTQQEDSAVYLCASSGPGQGNQPQHFGDGTRLSIL.

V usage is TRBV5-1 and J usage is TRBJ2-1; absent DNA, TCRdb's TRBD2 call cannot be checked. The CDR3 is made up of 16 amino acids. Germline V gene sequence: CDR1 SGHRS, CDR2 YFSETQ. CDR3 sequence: CASSSLGSSSYNEQFF. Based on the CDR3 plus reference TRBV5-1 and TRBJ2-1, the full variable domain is KAGVTQTPRYLIKTRGQQVTLSCSPISGHRSVSWYQQTPGQGLQFLFEYFSETQRNKGNFPGRFSGRQFSNSRSEMNVSTLELGDSALYLCASSSLGSSSYNEQFFGPGTRLTVL.

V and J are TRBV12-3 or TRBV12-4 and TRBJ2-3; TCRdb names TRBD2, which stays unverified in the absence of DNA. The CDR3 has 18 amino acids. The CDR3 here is CASRPHGTSGGSTDTQYF.

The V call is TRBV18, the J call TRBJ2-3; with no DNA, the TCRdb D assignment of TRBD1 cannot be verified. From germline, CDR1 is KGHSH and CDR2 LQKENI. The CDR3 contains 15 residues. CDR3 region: CASSPNRGRTDTQYF. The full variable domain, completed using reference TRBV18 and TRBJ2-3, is NAGVMQNPRHLVRRRGQEARLRCSPMKGHSHVYWYRQLPEEGLKFMVYLQKENIIDESGMPKERFSAEFPKEGPSILRIQQVVRGDSAAYFCASSPNRGRTDTQYFGPGTRLTVL.

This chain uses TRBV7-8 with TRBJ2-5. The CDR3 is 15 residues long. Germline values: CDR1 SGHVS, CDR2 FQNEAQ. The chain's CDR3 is CASSLGVGRQETQYF.

CDR3 residues: CASSSSQGVMSTEAFF. J is TRBJ1-1 and V is TRBV5-1; with no DNA, the TCRdb D assignment of TRBD1 cannot be verified. Germline loops: CDR1 SGHRS, CDR2 YFSETQ. This CDR3 region has 16 residues.

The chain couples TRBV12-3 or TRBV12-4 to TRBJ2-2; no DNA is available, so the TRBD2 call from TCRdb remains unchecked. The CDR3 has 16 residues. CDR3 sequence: CASSPLAGVNTGELFF.

CDR3 amino acids: CSTLAGGISYNEQFF. The J gene is TRBJ2-1, the V gene TRBV29-1; the TCRdb D gene call, TRBD2, has no DNA to confirm it. The length of the CDR3 is 15 residues. CDR1 and CDR2 (germline): SQVTM, ANQGSEA.